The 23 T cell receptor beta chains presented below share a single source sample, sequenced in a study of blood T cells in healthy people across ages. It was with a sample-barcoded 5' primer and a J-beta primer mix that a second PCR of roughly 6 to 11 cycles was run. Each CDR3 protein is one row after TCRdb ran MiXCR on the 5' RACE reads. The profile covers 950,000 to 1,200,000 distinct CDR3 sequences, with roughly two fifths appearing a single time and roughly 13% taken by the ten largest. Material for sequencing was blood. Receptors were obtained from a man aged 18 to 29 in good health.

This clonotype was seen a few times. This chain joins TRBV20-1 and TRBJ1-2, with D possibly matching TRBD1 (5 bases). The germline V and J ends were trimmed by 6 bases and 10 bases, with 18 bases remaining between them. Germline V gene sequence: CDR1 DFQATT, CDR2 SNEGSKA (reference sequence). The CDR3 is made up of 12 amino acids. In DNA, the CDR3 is TGCAGTGCGGGGAATAGGGGCCCTGCCTACACCTTC. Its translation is CSAGNRGPAYTF.

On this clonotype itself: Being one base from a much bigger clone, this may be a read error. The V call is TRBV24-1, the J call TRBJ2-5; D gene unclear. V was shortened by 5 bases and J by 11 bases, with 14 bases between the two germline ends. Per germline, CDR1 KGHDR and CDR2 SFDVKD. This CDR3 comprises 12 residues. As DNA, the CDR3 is TGTGCCACCAGTGTGGGCTACAATGAGCAGTACTTC. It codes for CATSVGYNEQYF.

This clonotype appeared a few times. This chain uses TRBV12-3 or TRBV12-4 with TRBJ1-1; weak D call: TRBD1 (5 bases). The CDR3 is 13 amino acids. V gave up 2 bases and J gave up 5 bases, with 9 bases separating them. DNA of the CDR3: TGTGCCAGCAGTTTATTCTGGGGGACTGAAGCTTTCTTT. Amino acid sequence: CASSLFWGTEAFF.

For the CDR3, the DNA is TGTGCCAGCAGTTCCCGCACTAGCGGGGGGGTCGATACGCAGTATTTT. Protein: CASSSRTSGGVDTQYF. The chain has TRBV27 and TRBJ2-3, with 13 positions matching TRBD2. Germline CDR1 reads MNHEY; CDR2 reads SMNVEV (reference sequence). This CDR3 has 16 amino acids. The J segment lost 6 bases and the V segment lost 4 bases, leaving 7 bases of the junction unmatched.

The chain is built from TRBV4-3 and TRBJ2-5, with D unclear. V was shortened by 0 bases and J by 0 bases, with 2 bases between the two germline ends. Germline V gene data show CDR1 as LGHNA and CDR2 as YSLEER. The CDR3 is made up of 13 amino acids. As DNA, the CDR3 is TGCGCCAGCAGCCAAGATAACCAAGAGACCCAGTACTTC. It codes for CASSQDNQETQYF.

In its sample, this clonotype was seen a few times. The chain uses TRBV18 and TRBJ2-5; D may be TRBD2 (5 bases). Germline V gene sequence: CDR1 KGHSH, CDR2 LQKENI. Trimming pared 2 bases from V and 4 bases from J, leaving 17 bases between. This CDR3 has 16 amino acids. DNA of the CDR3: TGTGCCAGCTCACCAACGACTACAAGGGTGCCAGAGACCCAGTACTTC. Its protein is CASSPTTTRVPETQYF.

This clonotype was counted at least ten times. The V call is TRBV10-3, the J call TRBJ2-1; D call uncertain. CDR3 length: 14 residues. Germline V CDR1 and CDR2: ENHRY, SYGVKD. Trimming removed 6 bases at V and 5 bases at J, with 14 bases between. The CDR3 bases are TGTGCCATCAGGACCCCCGGAAGGGACAATGAGCAGTTCTTC. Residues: CAIRTPGRDNEQFF.

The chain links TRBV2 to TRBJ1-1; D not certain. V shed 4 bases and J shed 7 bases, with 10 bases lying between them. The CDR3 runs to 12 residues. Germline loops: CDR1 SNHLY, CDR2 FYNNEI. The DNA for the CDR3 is TGTGCCAGCAGTGTTGTGGGGTATGAAGCTTTCTTT. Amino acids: CASSVVGYEAFF.

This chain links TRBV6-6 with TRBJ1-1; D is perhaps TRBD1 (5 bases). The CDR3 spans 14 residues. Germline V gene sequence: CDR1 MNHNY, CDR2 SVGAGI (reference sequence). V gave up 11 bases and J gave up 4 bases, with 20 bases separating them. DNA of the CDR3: TGTGCCGGAAAGGGGAGCCCCACGGGCACTGAAGCTTTCTTT. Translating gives CAGKGSPTGTEAFF.

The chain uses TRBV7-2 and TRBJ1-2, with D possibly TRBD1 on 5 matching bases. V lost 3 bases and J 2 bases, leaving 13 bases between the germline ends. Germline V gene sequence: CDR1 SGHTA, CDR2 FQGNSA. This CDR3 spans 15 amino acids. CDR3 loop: CASSFGGSRNYGYTF. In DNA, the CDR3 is TGTGCCAGCAGCTTCGGGGGGAGTAGAAACTATGGCTACACCTTC.

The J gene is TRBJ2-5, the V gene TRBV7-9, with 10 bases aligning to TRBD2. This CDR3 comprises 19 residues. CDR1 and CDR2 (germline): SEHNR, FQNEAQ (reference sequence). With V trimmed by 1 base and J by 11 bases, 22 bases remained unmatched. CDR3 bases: TGTGCCAGCAGCTTAGTTGCGGGTCCGCTAGCGGGGGCAGACAATGAGCAGTACTTC. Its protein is CASSLVAGPLAGADNEQYF.

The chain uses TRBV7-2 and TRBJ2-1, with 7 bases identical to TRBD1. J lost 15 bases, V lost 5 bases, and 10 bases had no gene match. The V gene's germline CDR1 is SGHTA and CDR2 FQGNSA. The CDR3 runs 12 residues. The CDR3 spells CASSLRQGRVFF. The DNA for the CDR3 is TGTGCCAGCAGCCTCCGACAGGGACGGGTGTTCTTC.

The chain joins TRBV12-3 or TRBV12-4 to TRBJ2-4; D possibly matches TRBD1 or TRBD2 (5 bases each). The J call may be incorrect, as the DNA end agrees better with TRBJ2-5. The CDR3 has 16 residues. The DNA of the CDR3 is TGTGCCAGCTCCTCCCGGGACGGGGCCTTCCACGAGACCCAGTACTTC. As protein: CASSSRDGAFHETQYF.

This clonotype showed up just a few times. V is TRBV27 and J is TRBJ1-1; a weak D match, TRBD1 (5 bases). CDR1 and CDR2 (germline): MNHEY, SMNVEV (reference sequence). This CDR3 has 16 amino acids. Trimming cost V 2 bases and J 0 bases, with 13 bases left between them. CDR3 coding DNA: TGTGCCAGCAGTTTAGCAAGGGTGGGGGTGAACACTGAAGCTTTCTTT. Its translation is CASSLARVGVNTEAFF.

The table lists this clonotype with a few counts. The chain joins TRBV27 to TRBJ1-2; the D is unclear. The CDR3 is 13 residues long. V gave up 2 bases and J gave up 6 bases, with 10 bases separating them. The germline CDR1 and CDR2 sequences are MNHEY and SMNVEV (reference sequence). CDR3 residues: CASSLTGMDGYTF. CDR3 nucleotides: TGTGCCAGCAGTTTAACCGGAATGGATGGCTACACCTTC.

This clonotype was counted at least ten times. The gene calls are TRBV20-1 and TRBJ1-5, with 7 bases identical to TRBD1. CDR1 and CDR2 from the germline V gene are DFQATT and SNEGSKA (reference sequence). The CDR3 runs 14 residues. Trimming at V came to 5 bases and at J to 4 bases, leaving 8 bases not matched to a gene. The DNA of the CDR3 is TGCAGTGCTGGTAGACAGGGACTAAATCAGCCCCAGCATTTT. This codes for CSAGRQGLNQPQHF.

The CDR3 DNA reads TGCAGCGTTGAAGGGTCGAGGGTCGGGGTTACGGAGACCCAGTACTTC. The encoded protein is CSVEGSRVGVTETQYF. The genes are TRBV29-1 and TRBJ2-5, with D possibly being TRBD2 (5 bases). Germline V gives CDR1 SQVTM, CDR2 ANQGSEA. The CDR3 totals 16 residues. Trimming removed 1 base at V and 5 bases at J, with 20 bases between.

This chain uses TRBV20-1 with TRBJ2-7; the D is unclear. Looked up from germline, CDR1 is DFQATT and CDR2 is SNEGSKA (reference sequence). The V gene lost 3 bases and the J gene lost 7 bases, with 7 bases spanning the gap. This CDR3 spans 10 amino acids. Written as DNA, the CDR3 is TGCAGTGCTAGCGACAATGAGCAGTACTTC. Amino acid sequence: CSASDNEQYF.

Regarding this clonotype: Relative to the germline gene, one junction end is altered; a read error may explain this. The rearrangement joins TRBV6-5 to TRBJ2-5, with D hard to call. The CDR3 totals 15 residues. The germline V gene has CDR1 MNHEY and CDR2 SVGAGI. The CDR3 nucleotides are TGTGCCGGCAGTTACTCAACGGGCAGCTCCGAGACCCAGTACTTC. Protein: CAGSYSTGSSETQYF.

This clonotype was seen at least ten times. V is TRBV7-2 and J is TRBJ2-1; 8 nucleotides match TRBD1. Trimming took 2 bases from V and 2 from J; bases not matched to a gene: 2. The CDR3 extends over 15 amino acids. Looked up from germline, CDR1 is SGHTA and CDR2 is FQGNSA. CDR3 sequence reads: CASSLRQGTYNEQFF. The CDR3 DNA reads TGTGCCAGCAGCTTAAGACAGGGGACCTACAATGAGCAGTTCTTC.

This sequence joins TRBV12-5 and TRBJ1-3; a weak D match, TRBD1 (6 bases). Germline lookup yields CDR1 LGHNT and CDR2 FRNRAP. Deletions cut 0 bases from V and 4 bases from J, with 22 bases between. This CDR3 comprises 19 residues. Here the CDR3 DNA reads TGTGCTAGTGGTTTGGTACGATCCCCTACAGGGATCAGAGGAAACACCATATATTTT. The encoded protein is CASGLVRSPTGIRGNTIYF.

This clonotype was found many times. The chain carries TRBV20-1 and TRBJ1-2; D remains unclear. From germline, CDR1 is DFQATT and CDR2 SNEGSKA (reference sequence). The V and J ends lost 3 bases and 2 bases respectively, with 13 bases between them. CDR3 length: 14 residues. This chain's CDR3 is CSASPPGRNYGYTF. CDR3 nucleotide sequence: TGCAGTGCTAGCCCCCCGGGTCGGAACTATGGCTACACCTTC.

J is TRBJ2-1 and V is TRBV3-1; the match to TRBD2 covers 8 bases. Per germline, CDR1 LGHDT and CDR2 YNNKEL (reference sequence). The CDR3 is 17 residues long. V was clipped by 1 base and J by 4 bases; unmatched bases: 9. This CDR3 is CASSQGPGSSGYNEQFF. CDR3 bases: TGTGCCAGCAGCCAAGGACCCGGGTCTAGCGGGTACAATGAGCAGTTCTTC.